This TCR beta chain was sequenced in a study of T cell repertoires in cytomegalovirus infection. Study in general: Carrying CMV and the relevant HLA type showed in public TCR beta signatures. Notes on the study in general: The cumulative frequency of public TCR beta families distinguished individuals who carried CMV together with the relevant HLA. HLA-C-restricted TCR beta clonotypes specific for CMV led the ex vivo response.

As concerns this clonotype: Its specificity is unknown.

Via MiXCR, TCRdb re-called the reads, giving one row per CDR3 protein. The profile covers some 300,000 distinct CDR3 sequences, with approximately 15% appearing a single time and around 8.1% taken by the ten largest. The TCR sequence derives from a human donor in good health (CMV status not recorded). Some clones in this sample may be carry-over from other donors' samples. Material: PBMCs.

CDR3 region: CASSPGGGIENTEAFF. CDR3 sequence (DNA): TGTGCCAGCAGTCCCGGGGGAGGGATCGAGAACACTGAAGCTTTCTTT. The chain employs TRBV6-6 and TRBJ1-1; maybe TRBD1 (5 bases). Trimming pared 5 bases from V and 1 base from J, leaving 17 bases between. This CDR3 is built from 16 residues. Germline CDR1 and CDR2: MNHNY and SVGAGI (reference sequence).